A selection of T cell receptor beta chains follows, all from one sample in a study of T cell responses to AZD1222 COVID-19 vaccine. Method: immunoSEQ multiplex PCR; TCRdb's copy keeps in-frame clones and lacks some. This table holds about 140,000 clones, more than 85% found once. Sequenced here: peripheral blood, sampled 28 days after the second AZD1222 dose. These receptors came from an adult who received the AZD1222 COVID-19 vaccine. CDR3s include the opening cysteine and the closing phenylalanine or tryptophan.

v_call | cdr3_aa
TRBV7-9 | CASTLSGSQYNEQFF
TRBV11-2 | CASSLAEHEKLFF
TRBV29-1 | CSADREGTEAFF
TRBV19 | CASYQGVEAFF
TRBV6-5 | CASRTGSGQPQHF
TRBV7-9 | CASSFLPGLAADNEQFF
TRBV7-9 | CASSGGLSPYGYTF
TRBV28 | CASSLFGLAGETGELFF
TRBV3-1/TRBV3-2 | CASSHLLRSSSGNTIYF
TRBV7-2 | CASSEGTLTSDEQYF
TRBV28 | CAILPGPLGTYGYTF
TRBV7-9 | CASSLIGPNTEAFF
TRBV7-2 | CASSFQFGGNQPQHF
TRBV5-6 | CASSRDLSGANVLTF
TRBV6-5 | CASSLYQHEDEQYF
TRBV5-1 | CASSYQETQYF
TRBV6-5 | CASSRPRTGSDTQYF
TRBV27 | CASSFMTRAYF
TRBV7-9 | CASSPQLNRNTEAFF
TRBV28 | CASSFGGETQYF
TRBV6-5 | CASSNVGGSYGYTF
TRBV2 | CASSEALPGTLNTEAFF
TRBV27 | CASSLTATSQPQHF
TRBV28 | CASTRTGGRGELFF
TRBV29-1 | CSVAYRSNEKLFF
TRBV7-9 | CATSRGKETGELFF
TRBV25-1 | CASSESGQLNYGYTF
TRBV5-8 | CASSLAGGLNTIYF
TRBV7-9 | CASSPAGAYNTGELFF
TRBV28 | CASRPTGEYNQPQHF
TRBV18 | CASSLLQGSESPLHF
TRBV29-1 | CSVAVAYTIYF
TRBV7-9 | CASWSWRGPDTQYF
TRBV2 | CASSDVGRVGSPLHF
TRBV7-4 | CASSAGTGTYEQYF
TRBV7-9 | CASSLAGGNTEAFF
TRBV11-2 | CASSTQSRGTEAFF
TRBV30 | CAWSVSGATEAFF
TRBV29-1 | CSVLRSGRHNEQFF
TRBV29-1 | CSVEELTGYGYTF
TRBV10-3 | CATSLEQGGETQYF
TRBV7-3 | CASSLRAGAGAYNEQFF
TRBV27 | CATQGRSYEQYF
TRBV4-1 | CASSQVIVPRNLWTNEKLFF
TRBV30 | CAWNRAANYGYTF
TRBV5-4 | CASSHRDTDTQYF
TRBV5-7 | CASRRTCNQPQHF
TRBV15 | CATSRDRGQPQHF